The text below deals with one TCR beta chain. There are 11 residues in the CDR3. The data were obtained in a study of blood T cell repertoires in COVID-19. Looking at the study overall: Some COVID-19 samples were acute and others convalescent; all came from the United States, Italy and Spain.

Original analysis: Counts of nucleated cells, estimated from reference gene primer amplification, were obtained. The protocol was immunoSEQ multiplex PCR, while the TCRdb copy is restricted to in-frame clones and leaves out a portion. From that table come the V and J calls and clone size; the DNA was used to work out D and trimming. The repertoire holds approximately 250,000 clones, with about 87% as singletons. The source of this sequence is a human donor in a cohort sampled during active COVID-19. Sequencing was performed on peripheral blood. The chain links TRBV21-1 to TRBJ2-1; the table calls TRBD2, which could not be checked here. TRBV21-1 is reported as a pseudogene. The CDR3 DNA reads as TGTGCCAGCAGCAGGCGGGACTTGGAGTTCTTC. It specifies CASSRRDLEFF.